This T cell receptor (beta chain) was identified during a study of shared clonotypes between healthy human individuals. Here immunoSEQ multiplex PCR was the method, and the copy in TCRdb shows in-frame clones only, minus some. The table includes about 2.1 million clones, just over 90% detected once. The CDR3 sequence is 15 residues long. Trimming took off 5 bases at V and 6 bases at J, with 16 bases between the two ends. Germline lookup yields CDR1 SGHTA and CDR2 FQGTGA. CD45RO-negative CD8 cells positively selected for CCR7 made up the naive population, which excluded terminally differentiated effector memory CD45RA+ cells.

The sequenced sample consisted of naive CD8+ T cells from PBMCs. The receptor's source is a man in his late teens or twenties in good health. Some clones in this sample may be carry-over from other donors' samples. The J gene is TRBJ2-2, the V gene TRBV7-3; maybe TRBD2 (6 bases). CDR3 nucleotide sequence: TGTGCCAGCAGCCCCGAACCCCGACTAGCCGGGGAGCTGTTTTTT. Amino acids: CASSPEPRLAGELFF.